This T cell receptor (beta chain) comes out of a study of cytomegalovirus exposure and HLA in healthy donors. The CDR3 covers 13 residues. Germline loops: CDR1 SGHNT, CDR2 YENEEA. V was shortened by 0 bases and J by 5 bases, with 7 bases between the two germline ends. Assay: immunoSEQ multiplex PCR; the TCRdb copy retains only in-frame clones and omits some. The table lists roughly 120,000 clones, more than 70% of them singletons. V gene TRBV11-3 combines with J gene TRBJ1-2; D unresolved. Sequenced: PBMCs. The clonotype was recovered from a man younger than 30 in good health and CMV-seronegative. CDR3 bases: TGTGCCAGCAGCTTAGAGGGCCTTTATGGCTACACCTTC. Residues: CASSLEGLYGYTF.